One and the same sample provided the 3 T cell receptor beta chains below, sequenced in a study of OX40 agonist ivuxolimab in advanced cancers. The data were produced by immunoSEQ multiplex PCR, yet TCRdb's version contains in-frame clones alone and is incomplete. This table holds 98,000 or so clones, approximately 91% found once. Specimen: CD4+ or CD8+ T cells sorted from blood, collected in a trial of the OX40 agonist ivuxolimab. These receptors all come from an adult with an advanced solid tumor such as melanoma, head and neck, liver or kidney cancer.

In regard to this clone: Other DNA sequences in this sample translate to the same CDR3. This rearrangement joins TRBV6-5 to TRBJ1-3, with TRBD1 as a possible D gene (5 bases). This CDR3 has 15 residues. Trimming took off 3 bases at V and 0 bases at J, with 9 bases between the two ends. Germline CDR1 reads MNHEY; CDR2 reads SVGAGI. The CDR3 region is CASSYSGYSGNTIYF. In DNA form, the CDR3 reads TGTGCCAGCAGTTATTCAGGGTACTCTGGAAACACCATATATTTT.

The chain carries TRBV30 and TRBJ2-2, with 9 bases matching TRBD2. Trimming cost V 3 bases and J 6 bases; bases outside gene matches: 11. The V gene's germline CDR1 is GTSNPN and CDR2 SVGIG (reference sequence). The CDR3 has 16 amino acids. The CDR3 here is CAWRGAGGSQAGELFF. For the CDR3, the DNA is TGTGCCTGGAGAGGAGCGGGAGGTTCACAGGCCGGGGAGCTGTTTTTT.

This sequence joins TRBV7-9 and TRBJ2-2; maybe TRBD2 (6 bases). Germline V gene sequence: CDR1 SEHNR, CDR2 FQNEAQ (reference sequence). With 2 bases removed from V and 4 bases from J, the gap between germline ends came to 17 bases. This CDR3 contains 17 residues. DNA for the CDR3: TGTGCCAGCAGCTTAAGTAGCTACGGGAGAGGCACCGGGGAGCTGTTTTTT. Protein product: CASSLSSYGRGTGELFF.